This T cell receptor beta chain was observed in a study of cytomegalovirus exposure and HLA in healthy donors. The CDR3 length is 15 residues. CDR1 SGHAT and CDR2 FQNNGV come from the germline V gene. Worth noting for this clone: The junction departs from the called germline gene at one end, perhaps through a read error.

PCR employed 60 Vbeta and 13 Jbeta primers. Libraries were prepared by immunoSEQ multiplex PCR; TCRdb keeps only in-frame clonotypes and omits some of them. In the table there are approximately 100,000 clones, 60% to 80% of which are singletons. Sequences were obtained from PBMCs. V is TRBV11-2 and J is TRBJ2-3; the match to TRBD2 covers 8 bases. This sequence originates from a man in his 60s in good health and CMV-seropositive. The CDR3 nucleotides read TGTGCCAGCAGCTTAACTAGCGGTCGCGCCGATACGCGGTATTTT. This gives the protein CASSLTSGRADTRYF.